The T cell receptor beta chain under discussion was sequenced for a study of CD8+ T cells in alopecia areata. This CDR3 region has 13 residues. V lost 3 bases and J lost 7, with 12 bases in between. In germline, CDR1 is SQVTM, CDR2 ANQGSEA. Extracted from the samples, RNA was reverse transcribed into cDNA to serve as the sequencing template. The protocol was immunoSEQ multiplex PCR, while the TCRdb copy is restricted to in-frame clones and leaves out a portion. The sample shows 90,000 to 150,000 clones, more than 40% of them seen only once. Treatment described: oral pan-JAK inhibitor, 5-10 mg twice daily.

The source is a human donor with alopecia areata. V is TRBV29-1 and J is TRBJ2-2; the D is unclear. The specimen was CD4+ T cells sorted from blood, collected at week 4, from a patient treated with tofacitinib. DNA for the CDR3: TGCAGCGTTGATCCGCGTTTCGGCGGGGAGCTGTTTTTT. Translated, it gives CSVDPRFGGELFF.